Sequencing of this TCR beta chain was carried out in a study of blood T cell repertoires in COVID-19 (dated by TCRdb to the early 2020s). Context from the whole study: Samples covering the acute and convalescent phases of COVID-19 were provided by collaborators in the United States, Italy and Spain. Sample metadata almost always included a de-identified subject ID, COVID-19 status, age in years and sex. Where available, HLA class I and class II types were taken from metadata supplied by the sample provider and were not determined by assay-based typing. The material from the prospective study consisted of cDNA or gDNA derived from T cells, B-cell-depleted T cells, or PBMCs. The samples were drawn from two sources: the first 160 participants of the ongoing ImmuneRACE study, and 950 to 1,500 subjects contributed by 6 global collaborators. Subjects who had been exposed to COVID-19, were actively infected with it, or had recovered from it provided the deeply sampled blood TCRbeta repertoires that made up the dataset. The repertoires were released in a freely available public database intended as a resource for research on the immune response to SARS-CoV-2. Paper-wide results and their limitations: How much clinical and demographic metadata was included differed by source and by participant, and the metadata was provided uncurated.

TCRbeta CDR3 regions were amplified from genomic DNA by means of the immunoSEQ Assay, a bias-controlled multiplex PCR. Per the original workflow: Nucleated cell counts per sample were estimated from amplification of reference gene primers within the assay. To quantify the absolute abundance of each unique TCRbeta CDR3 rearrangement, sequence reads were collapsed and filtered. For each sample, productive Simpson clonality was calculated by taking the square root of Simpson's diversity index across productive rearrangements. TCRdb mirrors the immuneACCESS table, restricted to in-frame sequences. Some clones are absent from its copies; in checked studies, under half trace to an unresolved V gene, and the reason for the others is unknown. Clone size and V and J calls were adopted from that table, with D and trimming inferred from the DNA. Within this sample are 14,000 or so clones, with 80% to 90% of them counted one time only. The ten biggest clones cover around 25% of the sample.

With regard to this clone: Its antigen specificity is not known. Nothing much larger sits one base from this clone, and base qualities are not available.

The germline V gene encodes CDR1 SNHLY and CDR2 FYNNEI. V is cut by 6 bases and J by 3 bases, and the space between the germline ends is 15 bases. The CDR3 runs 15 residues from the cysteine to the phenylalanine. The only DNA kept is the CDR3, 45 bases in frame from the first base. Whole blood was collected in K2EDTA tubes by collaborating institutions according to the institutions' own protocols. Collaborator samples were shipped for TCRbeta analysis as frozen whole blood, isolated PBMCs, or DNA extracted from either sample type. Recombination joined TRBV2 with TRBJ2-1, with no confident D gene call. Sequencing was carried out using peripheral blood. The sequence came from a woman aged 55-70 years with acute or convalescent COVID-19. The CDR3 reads CASSSTPTHYNEQFF. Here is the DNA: TGTGCCAGCAGCTCGACTCCCACCCACTACAATGAGCAGTTCTTC.